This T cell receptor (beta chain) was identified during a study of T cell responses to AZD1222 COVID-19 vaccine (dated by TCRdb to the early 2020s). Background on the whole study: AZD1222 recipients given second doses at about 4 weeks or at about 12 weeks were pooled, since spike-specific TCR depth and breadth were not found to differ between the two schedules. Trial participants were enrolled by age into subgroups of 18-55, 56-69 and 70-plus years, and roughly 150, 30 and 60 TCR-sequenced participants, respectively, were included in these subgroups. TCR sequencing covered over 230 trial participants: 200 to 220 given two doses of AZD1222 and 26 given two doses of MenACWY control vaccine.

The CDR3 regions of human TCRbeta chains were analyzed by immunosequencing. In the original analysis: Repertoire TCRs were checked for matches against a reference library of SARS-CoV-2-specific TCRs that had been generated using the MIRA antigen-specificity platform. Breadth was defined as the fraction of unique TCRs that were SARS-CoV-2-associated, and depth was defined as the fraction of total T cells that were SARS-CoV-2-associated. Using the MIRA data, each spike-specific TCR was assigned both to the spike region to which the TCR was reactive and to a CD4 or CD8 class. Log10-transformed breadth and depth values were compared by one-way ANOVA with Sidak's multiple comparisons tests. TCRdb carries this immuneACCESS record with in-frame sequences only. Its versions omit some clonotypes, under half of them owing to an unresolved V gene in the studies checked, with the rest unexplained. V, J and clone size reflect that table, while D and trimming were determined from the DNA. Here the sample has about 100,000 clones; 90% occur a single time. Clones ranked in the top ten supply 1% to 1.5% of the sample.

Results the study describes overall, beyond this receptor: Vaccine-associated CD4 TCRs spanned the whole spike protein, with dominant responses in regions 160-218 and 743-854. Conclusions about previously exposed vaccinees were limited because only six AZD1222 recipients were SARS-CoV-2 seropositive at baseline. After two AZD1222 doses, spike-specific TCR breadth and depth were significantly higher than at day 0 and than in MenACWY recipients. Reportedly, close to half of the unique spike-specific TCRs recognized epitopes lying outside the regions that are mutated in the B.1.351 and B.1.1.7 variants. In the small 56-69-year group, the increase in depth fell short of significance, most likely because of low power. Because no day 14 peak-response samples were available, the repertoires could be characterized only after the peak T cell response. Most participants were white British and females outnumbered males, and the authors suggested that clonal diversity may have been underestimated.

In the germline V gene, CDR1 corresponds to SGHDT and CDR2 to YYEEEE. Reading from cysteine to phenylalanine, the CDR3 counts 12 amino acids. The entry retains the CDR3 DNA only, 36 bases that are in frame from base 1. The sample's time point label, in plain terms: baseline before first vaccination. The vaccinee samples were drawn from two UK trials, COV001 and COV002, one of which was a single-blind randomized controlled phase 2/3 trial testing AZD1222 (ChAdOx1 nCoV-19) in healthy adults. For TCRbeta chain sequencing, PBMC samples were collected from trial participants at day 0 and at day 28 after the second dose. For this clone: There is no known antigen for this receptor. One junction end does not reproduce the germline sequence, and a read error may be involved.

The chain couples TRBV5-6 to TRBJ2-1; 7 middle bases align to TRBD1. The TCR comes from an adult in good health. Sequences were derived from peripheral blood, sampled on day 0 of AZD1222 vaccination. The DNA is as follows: TGTGCCAGCAGCTTGCCGCAGGGGCAGGGGGTCTTC. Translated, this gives CASSLPQGQGVF.